Sequencing of this T cell receptor (beta chain) was carried out in a study of OX40 agonist ivuxolimab in advanced cancers. Method: immunoSEQ multiplex PCR; TCRdb's copy keeps in-frame clones and lacks some. The table shows fewer than 95,000 clones, with approximately 90% occurring only once. Autoimmune disease history or systemic immunosuppression was exclusionary. Whole-study results and caveats: Nonresponders, in some cases, also had low normalized T-cell clonal expansion.

Notes on this clone: No antigen is known for it.

Germline V lookup: CDR1 MNHNS, CDR2 SASEGT. The CDR3 extends over 15 amino acids. Between the trimmed V and J ends, which lost 7 bases and 3 bases, there was a span of 18 bases. The sequencing used CD4+ or CD8+ T cells sorted from blood, collected in a trial of the OX40 agonist ivuxolimab. This chain joins TRBV6-1 and TRBJ1-1; D perhaps matches TRBD1 (6 bases). This receptor was obtained from an adult with an advanced solid tumor such as melanoma, head and neck, liver or kidney cancer. As DNA, the CDR3 is TGTGCCAGCACACAGGAGGGGGGAACGGACACTGAAGCTTTCTTT. Translated: CASTQEGGTDTEAFF.